The 5 T cell receptor beta chains below all came from one sample that was sequenced in a study of T cell repertoires in cytomegalovirus infection (dated by TCRdb to about 2019). The sample's treatment or condition label, decoded: in vitro stimulation with specific CMV peptide epitopes to enrich CMV-specific T cells. Their recognized antigens are unknown. Data came from an Illumina HiSeq 1500. TCRdb ran its own pipeline on the public reads, namely fastp trimming at Q25 and MiXCR clone calling, and kept in-frame beta chains. Each entry is one CDR3 protein sequence, shown with its most common DNA and genes. Across this sample there are 680,000 or so distinct CDR3 sequences, with roughly a third seen only once. The ten largest clones represent about 18% of the sample. The specimen was cultured PBMCs, collected from culture after CMV antigen stimulation. These receptors were taken from a human donor in good health (CMV status not recorded). Some clones in this sample may be carry-over from other donors' samples.

This chain links TRBV20-1 with TRBJ1-1, with 7 bases identical to TRBD1. Germline V gives CDR1 DFQATT, CDR2 SNEGSKA (reference sequence). This CDR3 contains 14 residues. After removal of 5 bases from V and 5 bases from J, the junction contained 11 bases not matched to a gene. CDR3 protein: CSAGSTGSRTEAFF. DNA for the CDR3: TGCAGTGCTGGATCGACAGGGTCGAGAACTGAAGCTTTCTTT.

The chain employs TRBV15 and TRBJ1-5, with a weak D call TRBD1 (5 bases). Germline values: CDR1 LNHNV, CDR2 YYDKDF (reference sequence). This CDR3 comprises 15 residues. Between the trimmed V and J ends, which lost 0 bases and 7 bases, there was a span of 13 bases. CDR3 DNA: TGTGCCACCAGCAGAGATACCGGGGGAAAACAGCCCCAGCATTTT. Translation: CATSRDTGGKQPQHF.

This clonotype was seen a few times. The chain joins TRBV7-9 to TRBJ2-6, with no clear D. Germline V gene lookup returns CDR1 SEHNR and CDR2 FQNEAQ (reference sequence). The CDR3 sequence is 18 residues long. The ends were cut back, 0 bases at V and 2 bases at J, with 14 bases in the middle. The CDR3 DNA reads as TGTGCCAGCAGCTTAGCGTGGCGCACCGCTACTGGGGCCAACGTCCTGACTTTC. Protein product: CASSLAWRTATGANVLTF.

The genes are TRBV7-6 and TRBJ2-5, with 7 bases that match TRBD2. The CDR3 runs to 17 residues. The V gene's germline CDR1 is SGHVS and CDR2 FNYEAQ. V gave up 0 bases and J gave up 1 base; unmatched junction bases: 8. DNA for the CDR3: TGTGCCAGCAGCTTAGCGCTGGCTAGCGGAGCCCAAGAGACCCAGTACTTC. Its translation: CASSLALASGAQETQYF.

This sequence joins TRBV20-1 and TRBJ2-5, with TRBD1 matching 7 bases. Germline CDR1 DFQATT, CDR2 SNEGSKA (reference sequence). Trimming at V came to 6 bases and at J to 1 base, leaving 2 bases not matched to a gene. This CDR3 has 12 residues. CDR3 region: CSADRVQETQYF. CDR3 nucleotides: TGCAGTGCCGACAGGGTCCAAGAGACCCAGTACTTC.